The sequence of this T cell receptor (beta chain) was determined in a study of blood T cell repertoires in COVID-19. Looking at the study overall: Samples taken during acute and convalescent COVID-19 were collected in the United States, Italy and Spain.

Germline lookup yields CDR1 MNHEY and CDR2 SVGAGI. V lost 0 bases, J lost 2 bases, and 4 bases stayed unmatched. The CDR3 contains 16 residues. Original analysis: The authors estimated nucleated cell counts from reference gene primer amplification. The assay was immunoSEQ multiplex PCR, and TCRdb's table has in-frame clones only and misses some. That table furnishes V, J and clone size, whereas the DNA furnished D and trimming. The sample has some 260,000 clones; approximately 84% are singletons. The chain links TRBV6-5 to TRBJ2-5; TRBD2 agrees at 9 bases. The clonotype comes from a man between 35 and 55 years old who had recovered from COVID-19. The source material was PBMCs or T cells enriched from blood (not recorded which). The CDR3 nucleotides are TGTGCCAGCAGTTACTCGCGACTAGCGGCACAAGAGACCCAGTACTTC. Translated, it gives CASSYSRLAAQETQYF.